These 5 T cell receptor beta chains came from one sample sequenced in a study of chemoradiotherapy in HPV16-positive cancers. Repertoires were generated with immunoSEQ multiplex PCR, while TCRdb's copy carries only in-frame clones and drops some. This sample has about 33,000 clones, with 86% found just once. This specimen consisted of blood, obtained from a patient who underwent chemoradiotherapy. The receptors come from a human donor with HPV-associated anogenital cancer.

V usage is TRBV7-9 and J usage is TRBJ2-7; D unclear. The CDR3 length is 13 residues. CDR1 is SEHNR and CDR2 is FQNEAQ in the germline V gene (reference sequence). V was clipped by 4 bases and J by 5 bases, with 12 bases between them. The chain's CDR3 is CASSSPLGNEQYF. CDR3 nucleotides: TGTGCCAGCAGCTCCCCGTTAGGGAACGAGCAGTACTTC.

The J gene is TRBJ1-1, the V gene TRBV7-9; the match to TRBD1 covers 10 bases. From germline, CDR1 is SEHNR and CDR2 FQNEAQ (reference sequence). The CDR3 length is 14 residues. V was clipped by 5 bases and J by 7 bases; unmatched bases: 7. The CDR3 nucleotides are TGTGCCAGCAGCCTCGACAGGGGGCCCGATGAAGCTTTCTTT. Translated: CASSLDRGPDEAFF.

This chain links TRBV2 with TRBJ2-7; no reliable D call. Germline V gene data show CDR1 as SNHLY and CDR2 as FYNNEI. The CDR3 totals 14 residues. V was shortened by 7 bases and J by 5 bases, with 18 bases between the two germline ends. The CDR3 DNA reads TGTGCCAGCATCCCTGGGGTAGCCGATAACGAGCAGTACTTC. This encodes CASIPGVADNEQYF. Based on the CDR3 plus reference TRBV2 and TRBJ2-7, the full variable domain is EPEVTQTPSHQVTQMGQEVILRCVPISNHLYFYWYRQILGQKVEFLVSFYNNEISEKSEIFDDQFSVERPDGSNFTLKIRSTKLEDSAMYFCASIPGVADNEQYFGPGTRLTVT.

As concerns this clone: Sequence at one end of the junction differs from germline and may be a read error. The chain has TRBV19 and TRBJ1-6, with TRBD1 as a possible D gene (5 bases). Germline CDR1 is LNHDA and CDR2 is SQIVND (reference sequence). The CDR3 length is 17 residues. The CDR3 DNA reads as TGTGCCAGTCGTATGAGATCAGGGTTCTCCTATAATTCACCCCTCCACTTT. It specifies CASRMRSGFSYNSPLHF.

The chain couples TRBV5-1 to TRBJ1-1, with a tentative D call TRBD1 (5 bases). Trimming shortened V by 0 bases and J by 0 bases, and 6 bases separated the two germline ends. From germline, CDR1 is SGHRS and CDR2 YFSETQ. The CDR3 consists of 14 residues. CDR3 protein: CASSLGGVNTEAFF. The CDR3 DNA sequence: TGCGCCAGCAGCTTGGGGGGCGTGAACACTGAAGCTTTCTTT.